This TCR beta chain was profiled in a study of T cell repertoires in cytomegalovirus infection. Overall study context: Well-studied HLA-B-restricted CMV epitopes were used in the study alongside recently identified HLA-C-restricted ones. Indications came from public TCR beta signatures; they pointed to CMV infection and to a matching HLA type.

Of note for this clonotype: Its specificity is not known.

Study-wide results and caveats: Across the ex vivo response, the dominant clonotypes were HLA-C-restricted CMV-specific TCR beta clonotypes.

There are 14 residues in the CDR3. V shed 6 bases and J 0 bases; nucleotides not matched to a gene: 6. Looked up from germline, CDR1 is SGHNT and CDR2 is YYREEE (reference sequence). TCRdb analysed the reads with MiXCR anew, one entry per CDR3 protein. The top ten clones hold roughly 14% of a sample with approximately 770,000 distinct CDR3 sequences, roughly 29% of them seen once. The sample here was cultured CD8+ T cells from PBMCs, taken from culture after CMV antigen stimulation. J is TRBJ2-7 and V is TRBV5-4; 7 nucleotides match TRBD1. This receptor was obtained from a human donor in good health (CMV status not recorded). Some clones in this sample may be carry-over from other donors' samples. CDR3 DNA: TGTGCCAGCACCTGGGACAGTAGCTCCTACGAGCAGTACTTC. This codes for CASTWDSSSYEQYF.